Below, 20 T cell receptor beta chains from the same sample are listed, as sequenced in a study of shared clonotypes between healthy human individuals. Produced via immunoSEQ multiplex PCR; TCRdb's table is partial and in-frame only. The repertoire includes about 600,000 clones, around 81% of them detected once, and more than 10% sits in the top ten. Sequencing was carried out using PBMCs. Every receptor here comes from a woman between 35 and 50 years old in good health. Some clones in this sample may be carry-over from other donors' samples.

This sequence joins TRBV5-1 and TRBJ2-7; D not certain. V dropped 1 base and J dropped 2 bases, with 10 bases sitting between them. Germline values: CDR1 SGHRS, CDR2 YFSETQ. The CDR3 has 14 residues. CDR3 in DNA: TGCGCCAGCAGCTTGCGGGCTGGACCCTACGAGCAGTACTTC. This codes for CASSLRAGPYEQYF. The whole variable domain, remainder taken from reference TRBV5-1 and TRBJ2-7, is KAGVTQTPRYLIKTRGQQVTLSCSPISGHRSVSWYQQTPGQGLQFLFEYFSETQRNKGNFPGRFSGRQFSNSRSEMNVSTLELGDSALYLCASSLRAGPYEQYFGPGTRLTVT.

The chain carries TRBV5-1 and TRBJ2-1, with TRBD2 matching 7 bases. The CDR3 runs 14 residues. From germline, CDR1 is SGHRS and CDR2 YFSETQ. With 0 bases clipped from V and 6 bases from J, the junction kept 3 bases outside the gene matches. For the CDR3, the DNA is TGCGCCAGCAGCTTGGTCGCGGGGGTCAATGAGCAGTTCTTC. Protein product: CASSLVAGVNEQFF.

This clone was observed a few times. The chain is built from TRBV10-3 and TRBJ2-7; 8 positions agree with TRBD1. V lost 1 base, J lost 4 bases, and 9 bases stayed unmatched. Germline V gene data show CDR1 as ENHRY and CDR2 as SYGVKD. The CDR3 extends over 16 amino acids. CDR3 nucleotides: TGTGCCATCAGTGAGTTTACCAGGGGGCGTGGGTACGAGCAGTACTTC. Translation: CAISEFTRGRGYEQYF.

This clone was detected a few times. The rearrangement links TRBV21-1 to TRBJ1-1; the D call in the table, TRBD1, was not verified against the DNA. TRBV21-1 constitutes a pseudogene. This CDR3 contains 14 residues. The CDR3 DNA is TGTGCCAGCAGCATCCCGACAGGCAGAACTGAAGCTTTCTTT. Protein product: CASSIPTGRTEAFF.

This clone was seen a few times. The chain employs TRBV7-9 and TRBJ1-6, with D possibly matching TRBD1 (5 bases). There are 13 residues in the CDR3. Trimming stripped 3 bases from V and 8 bases from J, with 8 bases between. Germline loops: CDR1 SEHNR, CDR2 FQNEAQ (reference sequence). The CDR3, as DNA: TGTGCCAGCAGCTTGCAGGGATATTCACCCCTCCACTTT. Translation: CASSLQGYSPLHF.

This chain connects TRBV11-2 to TRBJ1-3; D gene uncertain. The J call is in doubt because the DNA end fits TRBJ2-2 better. The CDR3 runs to 14 residues. Germline V gene lookup returns CDR1 SGHAT and CDR2 FQNNGV. Here the CDR3 DNA reads TGTGCCAGCAGCTTATTTCAGAACACCGGGGAGCTGTTTTTT. Its translation: CASSLFQNTGELFF.

CDR3 loop: CASSTQQSTNEKLFF. Written as DNA, the CDR3 is TGTGCCAGTAGTACGCAGCAATCAACTAATGAAAAACTGTTTTTT. This chain joins TRBV19 and TRBJ1-4; D gene uncertain. The CDR3 totals 15 residues. The V gene's germline CDR1 is LNHDA and CDR2 SQIVND (reference sequence). V gave up 4 bases and J gave up 0 bases, with 9 bases separating them.

The CDR3 DNA reads as TGTGCCAGCAGCGTGGCACCGGTGGGACAGGGGTTAATCGGTCAATTCTTC. It specifies CASSVAPVGQGLIGQFF. This chain links TRBV9 with TRBJ2-1; 10 nucleotides align to TRBD1. Germline assignment: CDR1 SGDLS and CDR2 YYNGEE. The CDR3 runs to 17 residues. The V gene end was trimmed by 2 bases and the J gene end by 16 bases; junction bases not matched to a gene: 21.

This chain's CDR3 is CASSLDRTEAFF. Here the CDR3 DNA reads TGTGCCAGCAGTCTCGACAGAACTGAAGCTTTCTTT. V is TRBV28 and J is TRBJ1-1, with D possibly matching TRBD1 (5 bases). CDR3 length: 12 amino acids. Trimming took 5 bases from V and 5 from J, leaving 9 bases between them. Germline V gives CDR1 MDHEN, CDR2 SYDVKM. Full variable domain (remainder filled in from reference TRBV28 and TRBJ1-1): DVKVTQSSRYLVKRTGEKVFLECVQDMDHENMFWYRQDPGLGLRLIYFSYDVKMKEKGDIPEGYSVSREKKERFSLILESASTNQTSMYLCASSLDRTEAFFGQGTRLTVV.

The J gene is TRBJ1-2, the V gene TRBV28; D gene uncertain. The germline V gene has CDR1 MDHEN and CDR2 SYDVKM. The V end lost 5 bases, the J end lost 8 bases, and 12 bases lay between the germline ends. This CDR3 has 12 amino acids. The CDR3 is CASSLQTYGYTF. DNA for the CDR3: TGTGCCAGCAGTCTCCAGACCTACGGCTACACCTTC.

The rearrangement joins TRBV2 to TRBJ1-1; possible D gene TRBD1, 5 bases. Germline CDR1 SNHLY, CDR2 FYNNEI. This CDR3 region has 16 residues. V dropped 1 base and J dropped 1 base, with 13 bases sitting between them. The CDR3 nucleotides read TGTGCCAGCAGTGAAGAAGGGCCCCAGGGGAACACTGAAGCTTTCTTT. It translates to CASSEEGPQGNTEAFF.

V is TRBV7-8 and J is TRBJ2-1; no clear D gene. The length of the CDR3 is 14 residues. The germline gives CDR1 SGHVS, CDR2 FQNEAQ. Trimming left V 0 bases short and J 8 bases short, with 11 bases between. CDR3 DNA: TGTGCCAGCAGCTTAGCGGAGTTCCGTGATGAGCAGTTCTTC. Its translation: CASSLAEFRDEQFF. Looking up the rest from reference TRBV7-8 and TRBJ2-1 gives the full variable domain: GAGVSQSPRYKVAKRGQDVALRCDPISGHVSLFWYQQALGQGPEFLTYFQNEAQLDKSGLPSDRFFAERPEGSVSTLKIQRTQQEDSAVYLCASSLAEFRDEQFFGPGTRLTVL.

The chain has TRBV27 and TRBJ1-1; the D gene is possibly TRBD1 (6 bases). Looked up from germline, CDR1 is MNHEY and CDR2 is SMNVEV (reference sequence). The V end lost 2 bases, the J end lost 0 bases, and 10 bases lay between the germline ends. This CDR3 is built from 15 residues. This CDR3 reads CASSLMGALNTEAFF. The CDR3 nucleotides are TGTGCCAGCAGTTTAATGGGGGCGTTGAACACTGAAGCTTTCTTT.

This clone was detected only once. The CDR3 loop reads CASSLVLIPLSGEQYF. As DNA, the CDR3 is TGTGCCAGCAGCTTAGTTTTAATCCCACTCTCAGGCGAGCAGTACTTC. The rearrangement links TRBV11-2 to TRBJ2-7; D call uncertain. Germline CDR1 reads SGHAT; CDR2 reads FQNNGV. Trimming removed 1 base at V and 6 bases at J, with 19 bases between. The CDR3 has 16 residues.

In its sample, this clone was seen once. V and J are TRBV7-9 and TRBJ1-5; D gene uncertain. Trimming pared 1 base from V and 3 bases from J, leaving 7 bases between. The CDR3 has 14 amino acids. Germline CDR1 reads SEHNR; CDR2 reads FQNEAQ (reference sequence). CDR3 amino acids: CASSLEGINQPQHF. CDR3 coding DNA: TGTGCCAGCAGCTTAGAAGGAATCAATCAGCCCCAGCATTTT.

The genes are TRBV11-2 and TRBJ2-5; 8 positions match TRBD1. V shed 5 bases and J 5 bases; nucleotides not matched to a gene: 10. There are 15 residues in the CDR3. From germline, CDR1 is SGHAT and CDR2 FQNNGV. The CDR3 spells CASSTWTGPRETQYF. CDR3 bases: TGTGCCAGCAGCACGTGGACAGGGCCTAGGGAGACCCAGTACTTC.

The V call is TRBV6-5, the J call TRBJ2-1; possible D gene TRBD2, 6 bases. Germline lookup yields CDR1 MNHEY and CDR2 SVGAGI. There are 12 residues in the CDR3. Trimming left V 4 bases short and J 9 bases short, with 10 bases between. In DNA, the CDR3 is TGTGCCAGCAGTTCTGTGGGAGGTGAGCAGTTCTTC. This codes for CASSSVGGEQFF.

Turning to this clone: One junction end does not reproduce the germline sequence, and a read error may be involved. J is TRBJ2-1 and V is TRBV9, with D possibly TRBD2 on 6 matching bases. Germline V gene sequence: CDR1 SGDLS, CDR2 YYNGEE. The CDR3 is 15 amino acids. CDR3 in amino acids: CASSPTHGAEVQRVF. For the CDR3, the DNA is TGTGCCAGCAGCCCAACCCACGGTGCGGAGGTTCAGCGGGTCTTC.

CDR3 coding DNA: TGTGCCAGCAGTGGATGGGCCTCCACAGATACGCAGTATTTT. It specifies CASSGWASTDTQYF. The chain has TRBV27 and TRBJ2-3; D uncertain. Germline CDR1 is MNHEY and CDR2 is SMNVEV (reference sequence). This CDR3 region has 14 residues. Trimming shortened V by 5 bases and J by 2 bases, and 11 bases separated the two germline ends.

The gene calls are TRBV10-3 and TRBJ1-3; 9 bases map to TRBD1. The CDR3 loop spans 15 amino acids. CDR1 and CDR2 from the germline V gene are ENHRY and SYGVKD. Trimming cost V 5 bases and J 4 bases; bases outside gene matches: 6. CDR3 in DNA: TGTGCCATCAGTAAGGCCGGGACAGGGGGAAACACCATATATTTT. Amino acid sequence: CAISKAGTGGNTIYF.